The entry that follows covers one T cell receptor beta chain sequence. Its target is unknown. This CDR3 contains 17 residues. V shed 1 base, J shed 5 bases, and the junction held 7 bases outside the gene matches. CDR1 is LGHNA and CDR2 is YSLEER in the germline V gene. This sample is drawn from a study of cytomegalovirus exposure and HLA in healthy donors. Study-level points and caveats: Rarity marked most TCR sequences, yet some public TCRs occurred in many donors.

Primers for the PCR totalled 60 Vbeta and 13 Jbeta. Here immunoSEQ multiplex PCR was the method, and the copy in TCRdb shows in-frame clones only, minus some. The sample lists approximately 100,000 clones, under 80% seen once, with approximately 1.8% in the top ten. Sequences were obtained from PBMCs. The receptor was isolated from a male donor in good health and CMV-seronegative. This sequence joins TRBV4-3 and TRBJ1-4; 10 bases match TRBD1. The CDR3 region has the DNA TGCGCCAGCAGCCAAGGGTATCCGGGACAGGGGAATGAAAAACTGTTTTTT. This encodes CASSQGYPGQGNEKLFF.